This TCR beta chain came from a study of T cell changes during pregnancy in multiple sclerosis. The length of the CDR3 is 15 residues. Trimming pared 4 bases from V and 0 bases from J, leaving 12 bases between. The germline gives CDR1 SGHAT, CDR2 FQDESV (reference sequence). This table comes from immunoSEQ multiplex PCR, and its TCRdb copy is limited to in-frame clones, with some not included. The profile shows more than 35,000 clones, more than 75% of them singletons. The starting material was CD8+ T cells from peripheral blood mononuclear cells, obtained after pregnancy. This sequence was found in a female donor in good health, enrolled as a control in a pregnancy study. The rearrangement joins TRBV11-1 to TRBJ1-1, with D uncertain. The CDR3 region has the DNA TGTGCCAGCAGCTCTGACTCACCAATGAACACTGAAGCTTTCTTT. It is translated as CASSSDSPMNTEAFF.